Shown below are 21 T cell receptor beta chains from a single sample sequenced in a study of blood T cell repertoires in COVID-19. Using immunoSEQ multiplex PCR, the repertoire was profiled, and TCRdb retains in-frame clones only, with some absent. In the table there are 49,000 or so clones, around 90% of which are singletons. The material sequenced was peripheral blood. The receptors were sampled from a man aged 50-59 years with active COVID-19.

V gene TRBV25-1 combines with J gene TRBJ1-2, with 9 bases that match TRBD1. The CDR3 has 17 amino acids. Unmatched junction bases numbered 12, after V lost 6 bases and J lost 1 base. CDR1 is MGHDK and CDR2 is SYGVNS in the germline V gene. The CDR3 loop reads CASRTRTGAHLNYGYTF. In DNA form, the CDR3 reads TGTGCCAGCAGGACTCGGACAGGGGCGCACCTTAACTATGGCTACACCTTC.

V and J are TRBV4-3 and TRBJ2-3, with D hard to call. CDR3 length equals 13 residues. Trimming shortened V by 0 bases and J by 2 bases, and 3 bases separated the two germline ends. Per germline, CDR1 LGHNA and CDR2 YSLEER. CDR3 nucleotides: TGCGCCAGCAGCCAAGAGGCCACAGATACGCAGTATTTT. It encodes CASSQEATDTQYF.

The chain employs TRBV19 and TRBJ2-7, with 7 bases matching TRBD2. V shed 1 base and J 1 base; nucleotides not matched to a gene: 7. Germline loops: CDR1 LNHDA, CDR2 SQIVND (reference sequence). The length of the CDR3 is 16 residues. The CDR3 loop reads CASSIARGRDSYEQYF. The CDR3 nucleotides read TGTGCCAGTAGTATAGCCCGTGGGAGGGATTCCTACGAGCAGTACTTC.

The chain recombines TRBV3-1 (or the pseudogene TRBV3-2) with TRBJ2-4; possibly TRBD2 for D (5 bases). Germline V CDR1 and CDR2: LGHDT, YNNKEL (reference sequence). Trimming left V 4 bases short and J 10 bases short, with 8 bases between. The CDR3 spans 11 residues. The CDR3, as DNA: TGTGCCAGCAGCCCGGGGAGTATTCAGTACTTC. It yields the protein CASSPGSIQYF.

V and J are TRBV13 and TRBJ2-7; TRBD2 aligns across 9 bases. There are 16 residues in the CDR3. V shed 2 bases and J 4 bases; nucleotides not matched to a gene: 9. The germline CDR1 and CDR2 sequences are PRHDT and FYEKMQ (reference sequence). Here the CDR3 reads CASSLQASGIRYEQYF. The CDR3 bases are TGTGCCAGCAGCTTACAGGCTAGCGGGATCCGGTACGAGCAGTACTTC.

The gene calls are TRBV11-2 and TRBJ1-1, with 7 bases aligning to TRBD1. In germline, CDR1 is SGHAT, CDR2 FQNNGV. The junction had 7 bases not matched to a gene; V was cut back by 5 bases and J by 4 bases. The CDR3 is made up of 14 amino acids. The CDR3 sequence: CASSLSTGLTEAFF. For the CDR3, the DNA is TGTGCCAGCAGCCTCTCGACAGGGCTCACTGAAGCTTTCTTT. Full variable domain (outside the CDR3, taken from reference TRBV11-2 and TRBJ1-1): EAGVAQSPRYKIIEKRQSVAFWCNPISGHATLYWYQQILGQGPKLLIQFQNNGVVDDSQLPKDRFSAERLKGVDSTLKIQPAKLEDSAVYLCASSLSTGLTEAFFGQGTRLTVV.

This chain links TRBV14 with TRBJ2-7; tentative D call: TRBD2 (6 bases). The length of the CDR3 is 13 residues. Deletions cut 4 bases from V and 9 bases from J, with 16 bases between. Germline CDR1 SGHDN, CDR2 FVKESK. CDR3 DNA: TGTGCCAGCAGCCGGGACTCCGGAGTAGGGCAGTACTTC. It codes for CASSRDSGVGQYF.

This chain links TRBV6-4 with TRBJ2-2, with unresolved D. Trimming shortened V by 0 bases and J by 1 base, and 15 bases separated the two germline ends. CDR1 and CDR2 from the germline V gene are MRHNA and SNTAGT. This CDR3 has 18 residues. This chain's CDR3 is CASSDSQVGEWNTGELFF. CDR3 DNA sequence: TGTGCCAGCAGTGACTCCCAGGTGGGTGAATGGAACACCGGGGAGCTGTTTTTT.

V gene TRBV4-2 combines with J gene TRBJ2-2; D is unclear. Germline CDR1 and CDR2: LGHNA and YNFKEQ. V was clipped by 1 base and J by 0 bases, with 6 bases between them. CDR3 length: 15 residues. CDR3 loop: CASSQVRSNTGELFF. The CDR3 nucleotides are TGTGCCAGCAGCCAAGTCCGGTCGAACACCGGGGAGCTGTTTTTT.

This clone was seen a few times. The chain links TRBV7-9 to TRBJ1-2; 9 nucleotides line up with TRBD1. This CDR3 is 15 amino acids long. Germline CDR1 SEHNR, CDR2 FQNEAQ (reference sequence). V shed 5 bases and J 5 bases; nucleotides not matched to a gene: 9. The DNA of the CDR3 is TGTGCCAGCAGCCCTCCGGGACAGGGAGTGTATGGCTACACCTTC. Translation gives CASSPPGQGVYGYTF.

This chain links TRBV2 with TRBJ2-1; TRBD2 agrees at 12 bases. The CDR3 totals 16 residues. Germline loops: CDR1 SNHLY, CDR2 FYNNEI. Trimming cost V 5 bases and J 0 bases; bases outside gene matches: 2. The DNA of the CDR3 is TGTGCCAGCAGTCCGACTAGCGGGGGCTCCTACAATGAGCAGTTCTTC. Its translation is CASSPTSGGSYNEQFF.

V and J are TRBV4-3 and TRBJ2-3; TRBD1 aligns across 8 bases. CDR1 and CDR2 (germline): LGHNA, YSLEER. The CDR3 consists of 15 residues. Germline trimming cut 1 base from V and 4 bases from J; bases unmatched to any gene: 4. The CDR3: CASSQAGGAADTQYF. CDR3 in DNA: TGCGCCAGCAGCCAAGCAGGGGGCGCGGCAGATACGCAGTATTTT.

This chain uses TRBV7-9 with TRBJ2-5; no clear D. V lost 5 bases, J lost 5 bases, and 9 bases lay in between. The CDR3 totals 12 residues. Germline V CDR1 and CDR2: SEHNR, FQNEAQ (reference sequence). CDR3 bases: TGTGCCAGCAGCAGTCAGGATGAGACCCAGTACTTC. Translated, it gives CASSSQDETQYF.

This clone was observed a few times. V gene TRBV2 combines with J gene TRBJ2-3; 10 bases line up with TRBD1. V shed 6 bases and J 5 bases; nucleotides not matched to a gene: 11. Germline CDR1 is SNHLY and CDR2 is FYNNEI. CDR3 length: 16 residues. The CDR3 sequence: CASRKSGQGWGDTQYF. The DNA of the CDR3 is TGTGCCAGCAGGAAATCGGGACAGGGGTGGGGAGATACGCAGTATTTT.

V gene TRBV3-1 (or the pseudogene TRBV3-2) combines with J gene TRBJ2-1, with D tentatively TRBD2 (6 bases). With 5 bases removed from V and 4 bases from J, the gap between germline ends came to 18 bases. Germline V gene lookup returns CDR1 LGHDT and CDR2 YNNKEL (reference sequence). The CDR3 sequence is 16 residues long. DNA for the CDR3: TGTGCCAGCAGCACTCACGGGGCGGGGTTATACAATGAGCAGTTCTTC. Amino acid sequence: CASSTHGAGLYNEQFF.

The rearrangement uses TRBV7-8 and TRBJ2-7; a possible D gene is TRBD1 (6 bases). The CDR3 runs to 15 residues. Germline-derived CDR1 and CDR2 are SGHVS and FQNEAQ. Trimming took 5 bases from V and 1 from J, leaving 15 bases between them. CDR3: CASSALTGHSYEQYF. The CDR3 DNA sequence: TGTGCCAGCAGCGCGCTGACAGGCCATTCCTACGAGCAGTACTTC.

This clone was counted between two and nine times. CDR3 coding DNA: TGTGCCAGCAGCCATACTAGCGGGGGTACCCTAAACCAAGAGACCCAGTACTTC. Translation: CASSHTSGGTLNQETQYF. The chain is built from TRBV7-2 and TRBJ2-5; 11 bases map to TRBD2. The CDR3 runs to 18 residues. V shed 5 bases, J shed 0 bases, and the junction held 11 bases outside the gene matches. CDR1 is SGHTA and CDR2 is FQGNSA in the germline V gene.

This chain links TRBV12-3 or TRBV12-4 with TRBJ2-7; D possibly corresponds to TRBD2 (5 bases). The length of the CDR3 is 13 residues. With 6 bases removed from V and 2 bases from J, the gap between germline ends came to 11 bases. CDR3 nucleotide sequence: TGTGCCAGCAGGCTGGACGGGGCCTACGAGCAGTACTTC. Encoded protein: CASRLDGAYEQYF.

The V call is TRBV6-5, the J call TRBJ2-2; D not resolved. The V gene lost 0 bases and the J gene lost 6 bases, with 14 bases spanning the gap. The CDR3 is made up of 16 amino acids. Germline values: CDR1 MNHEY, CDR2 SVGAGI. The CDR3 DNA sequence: TGTGCCAGCAGTTACTCGATCCAGGTTTGGGCCGGGGAGCTGTTTTTT. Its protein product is CASSYSIQVWAGELFF.

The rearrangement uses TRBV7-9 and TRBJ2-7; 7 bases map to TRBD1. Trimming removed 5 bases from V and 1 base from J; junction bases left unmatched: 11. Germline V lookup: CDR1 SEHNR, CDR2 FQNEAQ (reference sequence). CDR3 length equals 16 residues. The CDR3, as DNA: TGTGCCAGCAGCGGAGGACCGGGACAGAGTTCCTACGAGCAGTACTTC. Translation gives CASSGGPGQSSYEQYF.

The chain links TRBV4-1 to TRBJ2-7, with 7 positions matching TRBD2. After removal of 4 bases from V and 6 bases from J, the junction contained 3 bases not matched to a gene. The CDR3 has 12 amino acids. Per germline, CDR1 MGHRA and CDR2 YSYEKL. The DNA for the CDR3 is TGCGCCAGCAGCCGGGGGGAGGGCGAGCAGTACTTC. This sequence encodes CASSRGEGEQYF.